The 10 T cell receptor beta chains given below trace back to one sample, sequenced in a study of blood T cell repertoires in COVID-19. Generated by immunoSEQ multiplex PCR, the TCRdb table keeps only in-frame clones and is missing some. The data contain 130,000 to 150,000 clones, approximately 87% of them singletons. The specimen sequenced was peripheral blood. These receptors all stem from a woman aged 35 to 49 with acute or convalescent COVID-19.

This clone was recorded only once. The V and J genes are TRBV5-1 and TRBJ1-2, with D maybe TRBD1 (6 bases). The V end was cut by 0 bases, the J end by 5 bases, with 11 bases between. CDR1 SGHRS and CDR2 YFSETQ come from the germline V gene. The CDR3 covers 14 residues. This CDR3 reads CASSLAGDGYGYTF. The CDR3 DNA reads TGCGCCAGCAGCTTGGCAGGGGATGGGTATGGCTACACCTTC.

This clone has only one observation. This chain connects TRBV30 to TRBJ1-5; no firm D call. Trimming removed 2 bases at V and 5 bases at J, with 10 bases between. Germline CDR1 GTSNPN, CDR2 SVGIG (reference sequence). CDR3 size: 13 residues. The CDR3 nucleotides are TGTGCCTGGAGTAAGGCGGAACATCAGCCCCAGCATTTT. Amino acid sequence: CAWSKAEHQPQHF.

This chain joins TRBV5-1 and TRBJ2-5, with 11 nucleotides matching TRBD1. There are 16 residues in the CDR3. Germline loops: CDR1 SGHRS, CDR2 YFSETQ. The V gene end was trimmed by 3 bases and the J gene end by 1 base; junction bases not matched to a gene: 5. The CDR3 region has the DNA TGCGCCAGCAGCTGGGGACAGGGGGGAGGCCAAGAGACCCAGTACTTC. It codes for CASSWGQGGGQETQYF.

This chain uses TRBV5-1 with TRBJ1-1; the D gene is possibly TRBD1 (6 bases). Trimming pared 4 bases from V and 4 bases from J, leaving 8 bases between. This CDR3 comprises 12 residues. Germline V CDR1 and CDR2: SGHRS, YFSETQ. The CDR3, as DNA: TGCGCCAGCAGCGCAGGGGTCACTGAAGCTTTCTTT. Translation gives CASSAGVTEAFF.

J is TRBJ2-3 and V is TRBV18; 12 bases are a match to TRBD2. V lost 6 bases, J lost 3 bases, and 4 bases stayed unmatched. The length of the CDR3 is 15 residues. Germline values: CDR1 KGHSH, CDR2 LQKENI. The CDR3 protein is CASSPGLAGTDTQYF. The CDR3 bases are TGTGCCAGCTCCCCCGGACTAGCGGGGACAGATACGCAGTATTTT.

This chain links TRBV20-1 with TRBJ1-1; 8 positions agree with TRBD1. The CDR3 sequence is 16 residues long. CDR1 is DFQATT and CDR2 is SNEGSKA in the germline V gene (reference sequence). Losses at the gene ends were 5 bases for V and 2 bases for J; bases not matched to a gene: 13. The CDR3: CSAGDRGVGGNTEAFF. Written as DNA, the CDR3 is TGCAGTGCTGGTGACAGGGGTGTAGGTGGTAACACTGAAGCTTTCTTT.

J is TRBJ1-4 and V is TRBV11-2; D remains unclear. V was pared by 1 base and J by 4 bases, with 16 bases between. Germline CDR1 is SGHAT and CDR2 is FQNNGV. The CDR3 sequence is 17 residues long. The CDR3 is CASSLGPQRQNNEKLFF. CDR3 DNA sequence: TGTGCCAGCAGCTTAGGCCCCCAGAGGCAGAATAATGAAAAACTGTTTTTT.

This clone appeared once. At one of its ends the junction is not consistent with the germline gene, which may arise from a read error. The chain couples TRBV6-8 to TRBJ2-7; TRBD1 is a possible D gene (6 bases). CDR3 length: 11 amino acids. The germline V gene encodes CDR1 MNHGY and CDR2 SAAAGT. This chain's CDR3 is CASSRTTGRNF. The CDR3, as DNA: TGTGCCAGCAGTAGGACGACAGGAAGGAACTTC.

This chain links TRBV11-2 with TRBJ2-2, with 7 bases lining up with TRBD2. The CDR3 covers 15 residues. V trimming: 5 bases; J trimming: 10 bases; junction bases outside the gene matches: 13. Germline-derived CDR1 and CDR2 are SGHAT and FQNNGV. CDR3 sequence: CASSPLSGTTLELFF. The CDR3 DNA follows: TGTGCCAGCAGCCCACTATCCGGGACTACCTTGGAGCTGTTTTTT.

In this sample, this clone turned up a few times. The gene calls are TRBV18 and TRBJ2-7; tentative D call: TRBD1 (6 bases). The V gene lost 3 bases and the J gene lost 6 bases, with 21 bases spanning the gap. Germline CDR1 and CDR2: KGHSH and LQKENI. The length of the CDR3 is 16 residues. CDR3 amino acids: CASSPVQVTGAGEQYF. The CDR3 DNA sequence: TGTGCCAGCTCACCTGTCCAAGTGACAGGTGCGGGCGAGCAGTACTTC.